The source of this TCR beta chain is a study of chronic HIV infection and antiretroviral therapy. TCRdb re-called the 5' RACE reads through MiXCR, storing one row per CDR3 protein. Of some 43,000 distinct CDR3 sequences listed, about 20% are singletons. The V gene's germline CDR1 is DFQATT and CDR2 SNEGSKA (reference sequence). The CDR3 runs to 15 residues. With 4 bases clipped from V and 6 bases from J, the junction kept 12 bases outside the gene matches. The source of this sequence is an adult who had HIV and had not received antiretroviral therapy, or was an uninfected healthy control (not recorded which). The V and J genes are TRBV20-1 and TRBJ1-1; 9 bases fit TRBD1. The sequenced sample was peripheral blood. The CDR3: CSAILTQGALSEAFF. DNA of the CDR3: TGCAGTGCTATCCTAACACAGGGGGCCCTTTCTGAAGCTTTCTTT.